This T cell receptor beta chain was observed in a study of blood T cell repertoires in COVID-19. Study in general: The origin of the acute and convalescent COVID-19 samples was the United States, Italy and Spain.

Profiling relied on immunoSEQ multiplex PCR, and the TCRdb table lists in-frame clones only, not all of them. This table has 60,000 to 70,000 clones, 76% appearing once. This clone occurred a few times. Source material: peripheral blood. The receptor's source is a woman older than 75 with acute or convalescent COVID-19.

The CDR3 nucleotides read TGTGCCAGCAGTTACTCCGGGGGGTCCTGCAATCAGCCCCAGCATTTT. Translation gives CASSYSGGSCNQPQHF. This sequence joins TRBV6-7 and TRBJ1-5; a possible D gene is TRBD1 (5 bases). TRBV6-7 is reported as an ORF; its role is uncertain. The germline V and J ends were trimmed by 0 bases and 2 bases, with 11 bases remaining between them. The CDR3 contains 16 residues.